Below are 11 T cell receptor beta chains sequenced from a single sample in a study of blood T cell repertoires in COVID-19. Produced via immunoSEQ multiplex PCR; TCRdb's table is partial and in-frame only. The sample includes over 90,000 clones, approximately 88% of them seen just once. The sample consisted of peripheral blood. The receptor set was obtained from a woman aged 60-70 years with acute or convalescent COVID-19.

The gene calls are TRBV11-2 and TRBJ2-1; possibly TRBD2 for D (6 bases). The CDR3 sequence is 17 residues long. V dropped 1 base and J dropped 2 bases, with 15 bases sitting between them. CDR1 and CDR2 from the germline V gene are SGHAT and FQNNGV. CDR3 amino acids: CASSLGLRDVTYNEQFF. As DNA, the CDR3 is TGTGCCAGCAGCTTAGGTTTGCGGGATGTCACCTACAATGAGCAGTTCTTC.

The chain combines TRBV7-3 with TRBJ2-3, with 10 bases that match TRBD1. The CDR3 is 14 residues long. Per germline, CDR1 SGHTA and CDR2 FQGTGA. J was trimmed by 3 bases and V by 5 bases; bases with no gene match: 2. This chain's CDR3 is CASSPGQGTDTQYF. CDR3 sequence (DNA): TGTGCCAGCAGCCCGGGACAGGGGACAGATACGCAGTATTTT.

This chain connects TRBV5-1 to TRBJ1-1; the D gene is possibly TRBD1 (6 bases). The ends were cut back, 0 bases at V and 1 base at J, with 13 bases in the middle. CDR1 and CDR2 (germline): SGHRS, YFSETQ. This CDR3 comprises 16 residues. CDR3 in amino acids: CASSLDQGIGNTEAFF. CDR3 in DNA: TGCGCCAGCAGCTTGGACCAGGGGATAGGGAACACTGAAGCTTTCTTT.

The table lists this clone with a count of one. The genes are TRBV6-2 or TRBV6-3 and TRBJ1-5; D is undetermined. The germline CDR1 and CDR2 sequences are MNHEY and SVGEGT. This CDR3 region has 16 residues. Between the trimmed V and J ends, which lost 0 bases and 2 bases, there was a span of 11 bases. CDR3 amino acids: CASSYSLGSGNQPQHF. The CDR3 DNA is TGTGCCAGCAGTTACTCGCTCGGGAGTGGCAATCAGCCCCAGCATTTT.

CDR3 loop: CATSSGTPNQPQHF. The CDR3, as DNA: TGTGCCACCAGCAGTGGGACACCAAATCAGCCCCAGCATTTT. This chain joins TRBV15 and TRBJ1-5; a weak D match, TRBD1 (6 bases). The V gene lost 3 bases and the J gene lost 4 bases, with 10 bases spanning the gap. CDR1 is LNHNV, CDR2 YYDKDF, per germline (reference sequence). The length of the CDR3 is 14 residues.

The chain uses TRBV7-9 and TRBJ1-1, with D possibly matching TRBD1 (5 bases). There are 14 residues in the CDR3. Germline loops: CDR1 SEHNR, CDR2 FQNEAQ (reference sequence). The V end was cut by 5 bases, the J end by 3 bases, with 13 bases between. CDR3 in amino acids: CASSPAAGDTEAFF. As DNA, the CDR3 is TGTGCCAGCAGCCCAGCAGCGGGGGACACTGAAGCTTTCTTT.

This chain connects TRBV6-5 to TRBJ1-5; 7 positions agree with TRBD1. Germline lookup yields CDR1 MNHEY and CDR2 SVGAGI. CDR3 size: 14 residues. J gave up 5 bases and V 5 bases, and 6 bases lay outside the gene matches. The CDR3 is CASSTGQRDQPQHF. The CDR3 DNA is TGTGCCAGCAGTACGGGACAGAGGGATCAGCCCCAGCATTTT.

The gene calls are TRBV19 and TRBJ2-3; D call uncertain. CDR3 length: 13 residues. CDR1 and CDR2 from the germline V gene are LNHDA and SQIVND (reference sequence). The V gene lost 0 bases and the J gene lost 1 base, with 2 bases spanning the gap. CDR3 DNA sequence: TGTGCCAGTAGTATAGACGGCACAGATACGCAGTATTTT. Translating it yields CASSIDGTDTQYF.

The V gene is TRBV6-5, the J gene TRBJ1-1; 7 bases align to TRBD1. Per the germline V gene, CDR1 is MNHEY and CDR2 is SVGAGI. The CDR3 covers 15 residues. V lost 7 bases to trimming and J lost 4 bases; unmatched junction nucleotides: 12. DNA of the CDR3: TGTGCCAGCAAAACCCTTGACAGGGTCGGCACTGAAGCTTTCTTT. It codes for CASKTLDRVGTEAFF.

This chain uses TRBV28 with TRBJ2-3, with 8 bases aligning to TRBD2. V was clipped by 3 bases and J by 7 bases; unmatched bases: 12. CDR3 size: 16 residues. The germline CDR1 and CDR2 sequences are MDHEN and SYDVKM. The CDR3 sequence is CASSFGGVAGTNTQYF. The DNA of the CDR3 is TGTGCCAGCAGTTTCGGTGGGGTAGCGGGAACGAATACGCAGTATTTT.

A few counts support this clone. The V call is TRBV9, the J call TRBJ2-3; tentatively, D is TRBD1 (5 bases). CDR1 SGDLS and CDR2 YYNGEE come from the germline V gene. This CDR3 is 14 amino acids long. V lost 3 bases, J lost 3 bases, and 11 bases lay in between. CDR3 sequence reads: CASSGPGRTDTQYF. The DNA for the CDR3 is TGTGCCAGCAGCGGACCAGGGCGGACAGATACGCAGTATTTT.